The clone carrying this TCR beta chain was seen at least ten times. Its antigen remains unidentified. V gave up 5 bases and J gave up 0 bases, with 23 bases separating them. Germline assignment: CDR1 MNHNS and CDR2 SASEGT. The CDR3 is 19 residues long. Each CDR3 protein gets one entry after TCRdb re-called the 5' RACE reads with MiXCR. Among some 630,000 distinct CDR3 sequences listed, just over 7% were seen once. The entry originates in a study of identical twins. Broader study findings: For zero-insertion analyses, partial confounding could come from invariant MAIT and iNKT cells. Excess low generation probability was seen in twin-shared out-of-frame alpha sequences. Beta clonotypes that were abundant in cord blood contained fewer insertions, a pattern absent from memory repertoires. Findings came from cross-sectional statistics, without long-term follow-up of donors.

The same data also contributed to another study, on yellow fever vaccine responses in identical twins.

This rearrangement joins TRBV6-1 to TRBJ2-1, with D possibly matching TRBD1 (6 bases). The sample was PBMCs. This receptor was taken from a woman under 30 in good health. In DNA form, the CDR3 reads TGTGCCAGCAGTCCCAACGGACAGCCTTACCTCGTCTCCTACAATGAGCAGTTCTTC. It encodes CASSPNGQPYLVSYNEQFF.